The 27 T cell receptor beta chains listed next were all sequenced from one sample in a study of T cell responses to AZD1222 COVID-19 vaccine. Assay: immunoSEQ multiplex PCR; the TCRdb copy retains only in-frame clones and omits some. The sample has 150,000 to 200,000 clones, 85% to 90% seen once; the top ten hold 3.5% to 5.5%. The sequencing used peripheral blood, collected 28 days after the second dose of the MenACWY control vaccine. The receptor source for this set is an adult who received the MenACWY meningococcal vaccine as a control.

This clone was observed a handful of times. The CDR3 reads CASSMPGEPKNIQYF. CDR3 DNA: TGTGCCAGCAGCATGCCAGGGGAGCCCAAAAACATTCAGTACTTC. The chain combines TRBV11-2 with TRBJ2-4, with a tentative D call TRBD1 (6 bases). The CDR3 runs to 15 residues. Germline CDR1 and CDR2: SGHAT and FQNNGV. The ends were cut back, 5 bases at V and 2 bases at J, with 13 bases in the middle. The whole variable domain, filled in from reference TRBV11-2 and TRBJ2-4, reads EAGVAQSPRYKIIEKRQSVAFWCNPISGHATLYWYQQILGQGPKLLIQFQNNGVVDDSQLPKDRFSAERLKGVDSTLKIQPAKLEDSAVYLCASSMPGEPKNIQYFGAGTRLSVL.

The V call is TRBV4-3, the J call TRBJ2-3; D may be TRBD2 (6 bases). Germline V gene sequence: CDR1 LGHNA, CDR2 YSLEER. This CDR3 region has 18 residues. V lost 3 bases and J lost 8, with 27 bases in between. The CDR3 DNA is TGCGCCAGCAGCCATGCTCGTGGGACTCCGGGAGATAAGGGTACGCAGTATTTT. Translating it yields CASSHARGTPGDKGTQYF.

The rearrangement uses TRBV5-6 and TRBJ1-2, with 9 bases that match TRBD1. CDR3 length equals 14 residues. V was pared by 2 bases and J by 6 bases, with 5 bases of the junction left unmatched. Germline V lookup: CDR1 SGHDT, CDR2 YYEEEE. CDR3 amino acids: CASSFWDRVHGYTF. CDR3 nucleotide sequence: TGTGCCAGCAGCTTTTGGGACAGGGTCCATGGCTACACCTTC.

The chain combines TRBV7-9 with TRBJ2-7; TRBD1 aligns across 10 bases. Germline CDR1 and CDR2: SEHNR and FQNEAQ (reference sequence). The V and J ends lost 5 bases and 1 base, in that order; junction bases with no gene match: 8. The CDR3 length is 16 residues. Here the CDR3 reads CASSRPGQGESYEQYF. The CDR3 region has the DNA TGTGCCAGCAGCCGACCAGGACAGGGGGAATCCTACGAGCAGTACTTC.

The chain has TRBV10-3 and TRBJ1-1; the D is unclear. This CDR3 has 13 residues. Per germline, CDR1 ENHRY and CDR2 SYGVKD. V shed 5 bases and J shed 2 bases, with 9 bases lying between them. The CDR3 bases are TGTGCCATCAGTTCTCCAGGTAACACTGAAGCTTTCTTT. Translated: CAISSPGNTEAFF.

Written as DNA, the CDR3 is TGTGCCAGCAGTTACCAGGGACTGGATACCACCGGGGAGCTGTTTTTT. It specifies CASSYQGLDTTGELFF. The rearrangement links TRBV6-2 or TRBV6-3 to TRBJ2-2; weak D call: TRBD2 (6 bases). The CDR3 has 16 residues. The germline gives CDR1 MNHEY, CDR2 SVGEGT. The V end was cut by 2 bases, the J end by 4 bases, with 14 bases between.

This clone has only one observation. The gene calls are TRBV6-5 and TRBJ1-2; perhaps TRBD1 as D (5 bases). Looked up from germline, CDR1 is MNHEY and CDR2 is SVGAGI. The CDR3 consists of 15 residues. Trimming removed 6 bases from V and 1 base from J, with 15 bases in between. CDR3 sequence: CASSRDGTLNYGYTF. CDR3 sequence (DNA): TGTGCCAGCAGCCGGGACGGGACGCTTAACTATGGCTACACCTTC.

This chain connects TRBV27 to TRBJ2-7, with TRBD2 identical over 12 bases. The germline V gene has CDR1 MNHEY and CDR2 SMNVEV (reference sequence). This CDR3 is built from 15 residues. With V trimmed by 5 bases and J by 4 bases, 6 bases remained unmatched. CDR3 nucleotide sequence: TGTGCCAGCAGTCCAAGGACTAGCGGGATTTACGAGCAGTACTTC. It encodes CASSPRTSGIYEQYF.

This clone was recorded a few times. This chain links TRBV28 with TRBJ2-2; 10 bases match TRBD2. Germline trimming cut 6 bases from V and 6 bases from J; bases unmatched to any gene: 22. Per the germline V gene, CDR1 is MDHEN and CDR2 is SYDVKM. The CDR3 extends over 20 amino acids. CDR3 amino acids: CASSTPASGSRNAAPGELFF. CDR3 in DNA: TGTGCCAGCAGCACTCCGGCTAGCGGGAGCCGTAATGCGGCGCCCGGGGAGCTGTTTTTT.

V is TRBV15 and J is TRBJ2-2; D assignment may be TRBD1 or TRBD2 (7 bases each). The CDR3 runs to 18 residues. Germline CDR1 is LNHNV and CDR2 is YYDKDF (reference sequence). With 1 base removed from V and 6 bases from J, the gap between germline ends came to 21 bases. In DNA, the CDR3 is TGTGCCACCAGCAGAGCGCCCGGGATCTCAGGGGGGGCCGGGGAGCTGTTTTTT. Its protein product is CATSRAPGISGGAGELFF.

V gene TRBV7-8 combines with J gene TRBJ1-5; D may be TRBD1 (5 bases). Germline V lookup: CDR1 SGHVS, CDR2 FQNEAQ. V lost 3 bases, J lost 1 base, and 16 bases lay in between. The length of the CDR3 is 17 residues. CDR3 protein: CASSFYRGAGSNQPQHF. CDR3 DNA sequence: TGTGCCAGCAGCTTCTACCGAGGAGCAGGGAGCAATCAGCCCCAGCATTTT.

The chain recombines TRBV10-3 with TRBJ1-3; D uncertain. CDR1 is ENHRY, CDR2 SYGVKD, per germline. Trimming stripped 9 bases from V and 0 bases from J, with 6 bases between. The CDR3 runs 12 residues. The CDR3 sequence is CAIGDSGNTIYF. CDR3 coding DNA: TGTGCCATAGGAGACTCTGGAAACACCATATATTTT.

The rearrangement uses TRBV5-4 and TRBJ2-5; maybe TRBD1 (7 bases). Germline-derived CDR1 and CDR2 are SGHNT and YYREEE (reference sequence). V shed 0 bases and J shed 5 bases, with 11 bases lying between them. CDR3 size: 14 residues. This CDR3 is CASSLARGAETQYF. In DNA, the CDR3 is TGTGCCAGCAGCTTGGCCAGGGGGGCGGAGACCCAGTACTTC.

This clone was seen a handful of times. The rearrangement links TRBV7-2 to TRBJ1-5; no reliable D call. The germline CDR1 and CDR2 sequences are SGHTA and FQGNSA. Deletions cut 0 bases from V and 6 bases from J, with 6 bases between. This CDR3 has 13 residues. The CDR3 nucleotides read TGTGCCAGCAGCTTAGCGGTACGTCAGCCCCAGCATTTT. Translating it yields CASSLAVRQPQHF. Using reference TRBV7-2 and TRBJ1-5 for the parts outside the CDR3, the full variable domain is GAGVSQSPSNKVTEKGKDVELRCDPISGHTALYWYRQSLGQGLEFLIYFQGNSAPDKSGLPSDRFSAERTGGSVSTLTIQRTQQEDSAVYLCASSLAVRQPQHFGDGTRLSIL.

The rearrangement links TRBV7-2 to TRBJ1-2; D is uncertain. This CDR3 has 14 residues. Germline CDR1 is SGHTA and CDR2 is FQGNSA. V shed 2 bases and J shed 4 bases, with 11 bases lying between them. This chain's CDR3 is CASSLIGQFYGYTF. CDR3 nucleotides: TGTGCCAGCAGCTTAATCGGTCAATTCTATGGCTACACCTTC.

The rearrangement uses TRBV14 and TRBJ1-1; 7 positions match TRBD1. Trimming at V came to 4 bases and at J to 4 bases, leaving 6 bases not matched to a gene. This CDR3 has 14 amino acids. The germline CDR1 and CDR2 sequences are SGHDN and FVKESK. CDR3 sequence reads: CASSRTRQGTEAFF. The CDR3 DNA follows: TGTGCCAGCAGCCGGACACGACAGGGCACTGAAGCTTTCTTT.

This clone was recorded a few times. The chain joins TRBV28 to TRBJ2-3, with 12 bases that match TRBD2. There are 16 residues in the CDR3. The V segment lost 6 bases and the J segment 0 bases; nucleotides outside the gene matches: 4. Germline CDR1 MDHEN, CDR2 SYDVKM. DNA of the CDR3: TGTGCCAGCAGGGCGACTAGCGGGAGTAGCACAGATACGCAGTATTTT. This sequence encodes CASRATSGSSTDTQYF.

This chain uses TRBV10-3 with TRBJ2-5; 7 bases are shared with TRBD1. CDR1 is ENHRY, CDR2 SYGVKD, per germline. J gave up 5 bases and V 4 bases, and 7 bases lay outside the gene matches. The CDR3 consists of 14 residues. In DNA, the CDR3 is TGTGCCATCAGTGCGCCAGGGGGTATGGAGACCCAGTACTTC. Residues: CAISAPGGMETQYF.

The V call is TRBV5-1, the J call TRBJ2-2; 11 bases line up with TRBD2. The CDR3 consists of 19 residues. The germline CDR1 and CDR2 sequences are SGHRS and YFSETQ. V shed 4 bases and J 4 bases; nucleotides not matched to a gene: 15. CDR3 DNA: TGCGCCAGCAGCCACAACGCAAATCCGGGACTAGCGGTCACCGGGGAGCTGTTTTTT. This sequence encodes CASSHNANPGLAVTGELFF.

The rearrangement joins TRBV25-1 to TRBJ1-2; D possibly corresponds to TRBD1 (5 bases). Trimming shortened V by 4 bases and J by 6 bases, and 9 bases separated the two germline ends. Germline V CDR1 and CDR2: MGHDK, SYGVNS. The CDR3 totals 12 residues. CDR3 bases: TGTGCCAGCAGTGCCAGGGTCCATGGCTACACCTTC. It codes for CASSARVHGYTF.

This clone has only a few counts. V gene TRBV19 combines with J gene TRBJ2-7; 7 bases map to TRBD1. The length of the CDR3 is 14 residues. Germline CDR1 is LNHDA and CDR2 is SQIVND (reference sequence). V trimming: 9 bases; J trimming: 4 bases; junction bases outside the gene matches: 12. The DNA of the CDR3 is TGTGCCAGGGTTTCCCGGGACAGAACTTACGAGCAGTACTTC. Translation gives CARVSRDRTYEQYF.

This sequence joins TRBV6-5 and TRBJ1-1, with TRBD1 identical over 7 bases. Per the germline V gene, CDR1 is MNHEY and CDR2 is SVGAGI. The CDR3 covers 15 residues. The junction had 5 bases not matched to a gene; V was cut back by 3 bases and J by 1 base. In DNA, the CDR3 is TGTGCCAGCAGTTATCTCCGACAGGGGAACACTGAAGCTTTCTTT. Residues: CASSYLRQGNTEAFF.

The chain uses TRBV7-8 and TRBJ2-5, with 7 bases fitting TRBD1. V gave up 8 bases and J gave up 5 bases; unmatched junction bases: 17. Per the germline V gene, CDR1 is SGHVS and CDR2 is FQNEAQ. This CDR3 has 16 residues. CDR3 sequence: CASSLSTGTDKETQYF. The CDR3 bases are TGTGCCAGCTCATTATCGACAGGGACCGACAAGGAGACCCAGTACTTC.

The V call is TRBV18, the J call TRBJ2-1, with 9 bases identical to TRBD2. V gave up 8 bases and J gave up 10 bases; unmatched junction bases: 18. The germline CDR1 and CDR2 sequences are KGHSH and LQKENI. The CDR3 extends over 16 amino acids. CDR3 region: CASAESELAGWGEQFF. CDR3 nucleotide sequence: TGTGCCAGCGCCGAATCCGAGCTAGCGGGATGGGGGGAGCAGTTCTTC. The full variable domain, completed using reference TRBV18 and TRBJ2-1, is NAGVMQNPRHLVRRRGQEARLRCSPMKGHSHVYWYRQLPEEGLKFMVYLQKENIIDESGMPKERFSAEFPKEGPSILRIQQVVRGDSAAYFCASAESELAGWGEQFFGPGTRLTVL.

This sequence joins TRBV5-1 and TRBJ1-2, with D hard to call. This CDR3 is built from 14 residues. With 0 bases removed from V and 3 bases from J, the gap between germline ends came to 9 bases. Germline CDR1 SGHRS, CDR2 YFSETQ. The CDR3, as DNA: TGCGCCAGCAGCTTGGGGGTGAGGGACTATGGCTACACCTTC. This codes for CASSLGVRDYGYTF.

This chain joins TRBV28 and TRBJ2-3; D is unresolved. The CDR3 totals 14 residues. Germline values: CDR1 MDHEN, CDR2 SYDVKM. The V end lost 3 bases, the J end lost 1 base, and 8 bases lay between the germline ends. CDR3 bases: TGTGCCAGCAGTTTCCGGCCCCGCACAGATACGCAGTATTTT. This encodes CASSFRPRTDTQYF.

The chain employs TRBV10-1 and TRBJ2-7, with D possibly being TRBD1 (5 bases). V was trimmed by 5 bases and J by 2 bases, leaving 13 bases between them. The CDR3 length is 14 residues. The V gene's germline CDR1 is WNHNN and CDR2 SYGVQD (reference sequence). The DNA for the CDR3 is TGCGCCAGCAGTACTCAGGGTCATCCCTACGAGCAGTACTTC. It encodes CASSTQGHPYEQYF.